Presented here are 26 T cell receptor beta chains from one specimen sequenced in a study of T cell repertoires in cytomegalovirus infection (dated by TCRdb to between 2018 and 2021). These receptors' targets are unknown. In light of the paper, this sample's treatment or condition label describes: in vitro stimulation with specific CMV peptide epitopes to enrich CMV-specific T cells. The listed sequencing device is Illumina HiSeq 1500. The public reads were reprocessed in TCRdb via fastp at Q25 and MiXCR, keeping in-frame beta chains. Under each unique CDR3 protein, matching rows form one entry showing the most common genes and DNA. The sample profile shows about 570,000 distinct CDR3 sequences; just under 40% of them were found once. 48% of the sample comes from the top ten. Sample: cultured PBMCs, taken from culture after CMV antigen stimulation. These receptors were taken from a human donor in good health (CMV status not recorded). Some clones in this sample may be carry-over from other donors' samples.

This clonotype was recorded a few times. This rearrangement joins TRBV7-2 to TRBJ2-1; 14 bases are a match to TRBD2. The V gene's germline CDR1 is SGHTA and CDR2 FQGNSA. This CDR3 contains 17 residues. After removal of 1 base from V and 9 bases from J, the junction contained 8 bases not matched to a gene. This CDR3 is CASSLVPGLAGGGEQFF. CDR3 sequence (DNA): TGTGCCAGCAGCTTAGTCCCTGGACTAGCGGGGGGTGGTGAGCAGTTCTTC. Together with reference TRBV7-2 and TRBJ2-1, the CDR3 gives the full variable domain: GAGVSQSPSNKVTEKGKDVELRCDPISGHTALYWYRQSLGQGLEFLIYFQGNSAPDKSGLPSDRFSAERTGGSVSTLTIQRTQQEDSAVYLCASSLVPGLAGGGEQFFGPGTRLTVL.

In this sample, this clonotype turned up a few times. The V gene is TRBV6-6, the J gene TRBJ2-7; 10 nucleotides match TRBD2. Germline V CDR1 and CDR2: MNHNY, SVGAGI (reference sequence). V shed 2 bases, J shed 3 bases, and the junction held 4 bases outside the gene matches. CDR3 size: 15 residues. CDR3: CASSYTGTSVYEQYF. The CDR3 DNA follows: TGTGCCAGCAGTTACACCGGGACTAGCGTCTACGAGCAGTACTTC.

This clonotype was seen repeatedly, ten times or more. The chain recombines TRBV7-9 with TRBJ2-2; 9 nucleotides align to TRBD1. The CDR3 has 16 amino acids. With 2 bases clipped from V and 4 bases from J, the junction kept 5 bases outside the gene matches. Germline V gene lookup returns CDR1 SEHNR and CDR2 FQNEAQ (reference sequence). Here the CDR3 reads CASSLRTGVPTGELFF. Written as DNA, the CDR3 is TGTGCCAGCAGCTTACGGACAGGGGTTCCCACCGGGGAGCTGTTTTTT.

CDR3 sequence reads: CASSLAYRGRNYGYTF. As DNA, the CDR3 is TGTGCCAGCAGCTTAGCTTACAGGGGGCGTAACTATGGCTACACCTTC. The chain carries TRBV7-2 and TRBJ1-2; 9 bases map to TRBD1. From germline, CDR1 is SGHTA and CDR2 FQGNSA. The CDR3 covers 16 residues. Trimming cost V 0 bases and J 1 base; bases outside gene matches: 3.

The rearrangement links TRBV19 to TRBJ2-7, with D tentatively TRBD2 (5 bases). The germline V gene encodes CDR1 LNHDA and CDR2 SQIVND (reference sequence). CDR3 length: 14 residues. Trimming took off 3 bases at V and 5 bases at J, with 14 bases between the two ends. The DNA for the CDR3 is TGTGCCAGTAGTATCGGATTGGACGGGGACGAGCAGTACTTC. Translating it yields CASSIGLDGDEQYF. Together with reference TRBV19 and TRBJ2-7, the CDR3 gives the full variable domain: DGGITQSPKYLFRKEGQNVTLSCEQNLNHDAMYWYRQDPGQGLRLIYYSQIVNDFQKGDIAEGYSVSREKKESFPLTVTSAQKNPTAFYLCASSIGLDGDEQYFGPGTRLTVT.

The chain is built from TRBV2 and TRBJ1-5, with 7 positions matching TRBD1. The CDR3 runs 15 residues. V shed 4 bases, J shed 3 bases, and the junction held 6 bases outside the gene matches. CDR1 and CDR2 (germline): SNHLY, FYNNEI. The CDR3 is CASSVSDRDNQPQHF. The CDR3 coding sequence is TGTGCCAGCAGTGTTTCCGACAGGGACAATCAGCCCCAGCATTTT.

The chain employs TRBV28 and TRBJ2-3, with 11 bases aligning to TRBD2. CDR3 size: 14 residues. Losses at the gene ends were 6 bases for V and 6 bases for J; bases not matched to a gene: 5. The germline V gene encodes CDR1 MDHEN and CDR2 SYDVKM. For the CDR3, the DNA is TGTGCCAGCAGGACTAGCGGGGTTTATGATACGCAGTATTTT. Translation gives CASRTSGVYDTQYF.

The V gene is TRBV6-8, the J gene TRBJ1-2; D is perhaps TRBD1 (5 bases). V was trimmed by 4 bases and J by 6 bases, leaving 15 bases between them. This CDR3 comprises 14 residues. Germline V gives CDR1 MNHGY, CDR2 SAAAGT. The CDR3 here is CASSSMGVVHGYTF. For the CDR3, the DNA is TGTGCCAGCAGTTCCATGGGGGTGGTGCATGGCTACACCTTC.

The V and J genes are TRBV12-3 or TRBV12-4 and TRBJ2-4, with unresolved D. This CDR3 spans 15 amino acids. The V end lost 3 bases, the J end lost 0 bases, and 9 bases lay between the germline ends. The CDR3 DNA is TGTGCCAGCAGTTTGCTGAGTGTAGCCAAAAACATTCAGTACTTC. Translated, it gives CASSLLSVAKNIQYF.

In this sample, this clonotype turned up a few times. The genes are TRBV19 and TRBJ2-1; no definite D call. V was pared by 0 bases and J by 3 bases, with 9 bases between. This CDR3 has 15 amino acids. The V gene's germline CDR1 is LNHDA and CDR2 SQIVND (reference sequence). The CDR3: CASSIEATYYNEQFF. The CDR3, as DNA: TGTGCCAGTAGTATAGAGGCTACGTACTACAATGAGCAGTTCTTC.

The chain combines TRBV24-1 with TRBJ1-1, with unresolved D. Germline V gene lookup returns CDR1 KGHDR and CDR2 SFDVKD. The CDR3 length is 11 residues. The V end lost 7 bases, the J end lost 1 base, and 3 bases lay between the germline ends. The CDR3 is CATRSNTEAFF. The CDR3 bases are TGTGCCACCAGATCGAACACTGAAGCTTTCTTT.

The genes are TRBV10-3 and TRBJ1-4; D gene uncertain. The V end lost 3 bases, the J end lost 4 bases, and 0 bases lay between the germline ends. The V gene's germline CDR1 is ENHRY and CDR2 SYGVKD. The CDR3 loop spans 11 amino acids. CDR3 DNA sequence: TGTGCCATCAGTGATAATGAAAAACTGTTTTTT. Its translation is CAISDNEKLFF.

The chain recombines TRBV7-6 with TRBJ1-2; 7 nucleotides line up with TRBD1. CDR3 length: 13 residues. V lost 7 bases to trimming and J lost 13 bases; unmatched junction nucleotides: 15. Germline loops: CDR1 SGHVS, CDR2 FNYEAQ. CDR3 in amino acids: CASTNGTVRDGTF. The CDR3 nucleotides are TGTGCCAGCACCAATGGGACAGTTCGCGACGGCACCTTC. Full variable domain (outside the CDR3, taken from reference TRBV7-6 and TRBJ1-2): GAGVSQSPRYKVTKRGQDVALRCDPISGHVSLYWYRQALGQGPEFLTYFNYEAQQDKSGLPNDRFSAERPEGSISTLTIQRTEQRDSAMYRCASTNGTVRDGTFGSGTRLTVV.

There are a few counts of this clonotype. CDR3 residues: CASKRTATNEKLFF. As DNA, the CDR3 is TGTGCCAGCAAGCGGACAGCAACTAATGAAAAACTGTTTTTT. V usage is TRBV12-3 or TRBV12-4 and J usage is TRBJ1-4; D possibly corresponds to TRBD1 (6 bases). V gave up 7 bases and J gave up 0 bases, with 9 bases separating them. This CDR3 spans 14 amino acids.

In DNA, the CDR3 is TGTGCCAGCAGCGAGTCCGAGGGGTGGTACGAGACCCAGTACTTC. Encoded protein: CASSESEGWYETQYF. This chain connects TRBV7-2 to TRBJ2-5; D possibly uses TRBD1 or TRBD2 (5 bases each). V was pared by 5 bases and J by 5 bases, with 18 bases between. Germline CDR1 is SGHTA and CDR2 is FQGNSA. This CDR3 has 15 residues.

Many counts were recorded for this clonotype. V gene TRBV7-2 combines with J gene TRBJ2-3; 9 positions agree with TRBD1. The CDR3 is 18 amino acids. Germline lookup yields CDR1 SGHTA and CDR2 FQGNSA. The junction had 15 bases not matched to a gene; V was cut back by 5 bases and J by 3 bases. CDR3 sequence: CASSTTYLPGTGTDTQYF. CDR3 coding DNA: TGTGCCAGCAGCACAACTTACCTCCCCGGGACAGGGACAGATACGCAGTATTTT. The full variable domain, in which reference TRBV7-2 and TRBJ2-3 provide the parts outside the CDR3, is GAGVSQSPSNKVTEKGKDVELRCDPISGHTALYWYRQSLGQGLEFLIYFQGNSAPDKSGLPSDRFSAERTGGSVSTLTIQRTQQEDSAVYLCASSTTYLPGTGTDTQYFGPGTRLTVL.

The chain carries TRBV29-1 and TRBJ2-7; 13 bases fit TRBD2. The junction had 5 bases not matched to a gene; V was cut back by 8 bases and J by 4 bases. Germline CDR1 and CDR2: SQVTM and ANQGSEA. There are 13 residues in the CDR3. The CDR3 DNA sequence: TGCAGCTTCCGGACTAGCGGGAGTTACGAGCAGTACTTC. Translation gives CSFRTSGSYEQYF.

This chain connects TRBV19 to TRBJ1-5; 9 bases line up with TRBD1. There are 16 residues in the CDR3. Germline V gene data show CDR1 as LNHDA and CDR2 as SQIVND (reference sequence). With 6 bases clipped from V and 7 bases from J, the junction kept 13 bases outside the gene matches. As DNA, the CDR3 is TGTGCCAGTAGGGTTCGGGGACAGGGCTTAGAACAGCCCCAGCATTTT. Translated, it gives CASRVRGQGLEQPQHF.

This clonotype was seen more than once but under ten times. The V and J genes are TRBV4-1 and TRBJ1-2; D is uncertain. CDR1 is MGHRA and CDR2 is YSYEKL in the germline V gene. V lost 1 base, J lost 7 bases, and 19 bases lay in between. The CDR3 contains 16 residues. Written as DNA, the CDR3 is TGCGCCAGCAGCCAAGGACACTCCGAGACGATGGCTGGCTACACCTTC. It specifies CASSQGHSETMAGYTF.

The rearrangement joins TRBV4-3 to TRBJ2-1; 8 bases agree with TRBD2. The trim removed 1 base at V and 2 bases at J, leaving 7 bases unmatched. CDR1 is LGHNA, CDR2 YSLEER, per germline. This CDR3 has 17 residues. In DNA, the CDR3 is TGCGCCAGCAGCCAAGTTTTCCAGCGGGGGCCCTACAATGAGCAGTTCTTC. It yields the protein CASSQVFQRGPYNEQFF.

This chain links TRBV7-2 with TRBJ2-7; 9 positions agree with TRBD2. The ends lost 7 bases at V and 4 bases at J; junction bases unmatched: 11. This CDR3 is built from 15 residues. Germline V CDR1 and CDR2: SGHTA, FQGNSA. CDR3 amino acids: CASTPRLAEDYEQYF. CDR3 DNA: TGTGCCAGCACCCCTAGACTAGCGGAAGATTACGAGCAGTACTTC.

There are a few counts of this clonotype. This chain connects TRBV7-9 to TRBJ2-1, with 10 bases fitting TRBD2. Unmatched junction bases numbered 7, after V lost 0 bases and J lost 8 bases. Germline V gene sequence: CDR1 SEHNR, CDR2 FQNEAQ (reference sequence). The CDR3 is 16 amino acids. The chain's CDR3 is CASSLAKLAGSDEQFF. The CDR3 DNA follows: TGTGCCAGCAGCTTAGCCAAACTAGCGGGGAGCGATGAGCAGTTCTTC.

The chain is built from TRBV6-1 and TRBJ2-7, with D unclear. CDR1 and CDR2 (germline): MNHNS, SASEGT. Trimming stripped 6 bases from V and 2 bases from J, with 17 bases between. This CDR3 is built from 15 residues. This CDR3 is CASSESFMGTYEQYF. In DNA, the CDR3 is TGTGCCAGCAGCGAGAGTTTCATGGGAACCTACGAGCAGTACTTC.

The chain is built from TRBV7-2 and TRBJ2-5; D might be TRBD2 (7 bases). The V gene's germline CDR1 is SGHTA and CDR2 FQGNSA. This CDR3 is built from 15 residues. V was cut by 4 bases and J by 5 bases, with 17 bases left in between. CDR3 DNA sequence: TGTGCCAGCAGCTCTGGGGGGGCACCTCTGGAGACCCAGTACTTC. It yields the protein CASSSGGAPLETQYF.

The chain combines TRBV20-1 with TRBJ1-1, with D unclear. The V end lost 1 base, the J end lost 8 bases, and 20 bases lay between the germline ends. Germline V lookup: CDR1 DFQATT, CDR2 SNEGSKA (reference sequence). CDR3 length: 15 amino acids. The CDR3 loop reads CSARASGGPGSEAFF. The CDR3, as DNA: TGCAGTGCTAGAGCCTCTGGAGGCCCAGGATCCGAAGCTTTCTTT.

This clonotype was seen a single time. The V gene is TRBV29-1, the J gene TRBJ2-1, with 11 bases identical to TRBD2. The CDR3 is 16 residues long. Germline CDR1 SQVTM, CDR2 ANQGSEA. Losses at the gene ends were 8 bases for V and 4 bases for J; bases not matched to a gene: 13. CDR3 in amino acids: CSSTSGGTSGYNEQFF. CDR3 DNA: TGCAGCTCAACATCCGGAGGGACTAGCGGATACAATGAGCAGTTCTTC.